Sequencing of this TCR beta chain was carried out in a study of shared clonotypes between healthy human individuals. Regarding this clone: The antigen remains unidentified.

Profiling relied on immunoSEQ multiplex PCR, and the TCRdb table lists in-frame clones only, not all of them. The sample lists 2 million to 2.5 million clones, roughly 95% occurring once. Findings of the study overall: Larger richness was generally estimated for naive than memory subsets. The generation probabilities recorded for non-shared clonotypes fell below those of clonotypes shared by all four donors.

The TCR comes from a man younger than 30 in good health. The sequenced material came from naive CD4+ T cells sorted from blood. This sample's subset: CD45RA+ positively selected.

CDR3 amino acids: CASSQGGSKADTQYF. For the CDR3, the DNA is TGTGCCAGCAGCCAAGGAGGCAGCAAAGCAGATACGCAGTATTTT. The chain recombines TRBV14 with TRBJ2-3; D is unclear. Germline V CDR1 and CDR2: SGHDN, FVKESK. CDR3 size: 15 residues. Deletions cut 1 base from V and 4 bases from J, with 12 bases between.